This T cell receptor beta chain was sequenced for a study of shared clonotypes between healthy human individuals. Notes on the study in general: The genetic and exposure-history diversity represented was limited by few donors.

The CDR3 loop spans 13 amino acids. Germline V gene sequence: CDR1 MNHNS, CDR2 SASEGT. Trimming left V 4 bases short and J 5 bases short, with 11 bases between. Over several immunoSEQ plates, each subset's genomic DNA was distributed in even portions. About 30,000 T cell genomes, or approximately 0.2 ug DNA, went into the sorted-subset replicate PCRs. Generated by immunoSEQ multiplex PCR, the TCRdb table keeps only in-frame clones and is missing some. The sample contains over a million clones, approximately 80% of which appear only once. Points on this clone: The antigen is unknown.

This rearrangement joins TRBV6-1 to TRBJ2-5; the D is unclear. The receptor was isolated from a man aged 18 to 35 in good health. Some clones in this sample may be carry-over from other donors' samples. The sequenced material came from memory CD4+ T cells from PBMCs. Sample subset: CD45RA-negative fraction. CDR3 residues: CASSVSTLETQYF. DNA of the CDR3: TGTGCCAGCAGTGTGTCTACGTTGGAGACCCAGTACTTC.